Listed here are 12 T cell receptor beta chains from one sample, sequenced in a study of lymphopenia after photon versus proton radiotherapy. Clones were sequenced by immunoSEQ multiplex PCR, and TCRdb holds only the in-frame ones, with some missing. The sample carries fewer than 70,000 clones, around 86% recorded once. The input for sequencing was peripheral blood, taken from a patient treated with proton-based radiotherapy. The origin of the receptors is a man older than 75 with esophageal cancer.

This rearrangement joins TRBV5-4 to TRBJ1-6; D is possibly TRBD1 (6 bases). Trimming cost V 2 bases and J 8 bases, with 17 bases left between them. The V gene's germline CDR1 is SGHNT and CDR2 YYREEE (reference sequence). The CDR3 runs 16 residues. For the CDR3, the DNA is TGTGCCAGCAGCTTACCGGGCAGGGGTGTGGATTCACCCCTCCACTTT. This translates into CASSLPGRGVDSPLHF.

The DNA of the CDR3 is TGTGCCTGGAGTGTACCTCGGACTAGCGGCCAAGAGACCCAGTACTTC. This translates into CAWSVPRTSGQETQYF. The chain employs TRBV30 and TRBJ2-5; TRBD2 matches 10 bases. The CDR3 totals 16 residues. Germline CDR1 reads GTSNPN; CDR2 reads SVGIG (reference sequence). J gave up 1 base and V 0 bases, and 5 bases lay outside the gene matches.

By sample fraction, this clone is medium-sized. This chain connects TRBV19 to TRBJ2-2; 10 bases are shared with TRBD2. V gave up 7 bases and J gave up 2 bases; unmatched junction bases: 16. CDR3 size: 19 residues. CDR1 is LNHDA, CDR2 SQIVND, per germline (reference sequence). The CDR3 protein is CASKLFRASGGPNTGELFF. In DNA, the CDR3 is TGTGCCAGTAAATTATTTCGGGCTAGCGGGGGCCCTAACACCGGGGAGCTGTTTTTT.

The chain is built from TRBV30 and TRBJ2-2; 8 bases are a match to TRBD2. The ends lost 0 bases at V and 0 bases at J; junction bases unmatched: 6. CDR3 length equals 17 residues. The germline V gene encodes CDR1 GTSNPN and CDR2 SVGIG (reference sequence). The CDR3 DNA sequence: TGTGCCTGGAGTGTACTTAGCGGGACTACGAACACCGGGGAGCTGTTTTTT. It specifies CAWSVLSGTTNTGELFF.

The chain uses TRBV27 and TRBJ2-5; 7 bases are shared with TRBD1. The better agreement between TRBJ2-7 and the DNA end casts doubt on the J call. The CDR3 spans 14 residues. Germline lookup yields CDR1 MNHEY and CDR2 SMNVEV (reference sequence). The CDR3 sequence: CASSLTQGTYEQYF. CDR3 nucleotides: TGTGCCAGCAGTTTAACACAGGGGACCTACGAGCAGTACTTC.

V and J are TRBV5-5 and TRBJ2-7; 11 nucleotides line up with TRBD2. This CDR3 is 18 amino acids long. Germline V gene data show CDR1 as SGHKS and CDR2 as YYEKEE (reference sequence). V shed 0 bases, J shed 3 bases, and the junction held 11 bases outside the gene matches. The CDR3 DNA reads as TGTGCCAGCAGCTTGGCCCCTAGCGGGGGGTCCTTGTACTACGAGCAGTACTTC. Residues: CASSLAPSGGSLYYEQYF.

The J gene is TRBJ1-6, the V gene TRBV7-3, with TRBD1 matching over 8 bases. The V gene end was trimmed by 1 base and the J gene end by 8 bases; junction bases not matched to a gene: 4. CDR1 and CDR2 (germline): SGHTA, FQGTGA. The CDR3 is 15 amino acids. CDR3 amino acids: CASSLSGQGDSPLHF. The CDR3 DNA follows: TGTGCCAGCAGCTTAAGCGGACAGGGAGATTCACCCCTCCACTTT. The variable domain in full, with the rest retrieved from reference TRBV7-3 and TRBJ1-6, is GAGVSQTPSNKVTEKGKYVELRCDPISGHTALYWYRQSLGQGPEFLIYFQGTGAADDSGLPNDRFFAVRPEGSVSTLKIQRTERGDSAVYLCASSLSGQGDSPLHFGNGTRLTVT.

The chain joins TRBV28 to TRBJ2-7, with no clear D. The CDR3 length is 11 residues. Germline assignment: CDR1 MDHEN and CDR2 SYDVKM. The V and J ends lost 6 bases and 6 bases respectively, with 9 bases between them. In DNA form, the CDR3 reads TGTGCCAGCAGCACCCGGGCCGAGCAGTACTTC. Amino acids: CASSTRAEQYF. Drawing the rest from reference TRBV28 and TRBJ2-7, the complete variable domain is DVKVTQSSRYLVKRTGEKVFLECVQDMDHENMFWYRQDPGLGLRLIYFSYDVKMKEKGDIPEGYSVSREKKERFSLILESASTNQTSMYLCASSTRAEQYFGPGTRLTVT.

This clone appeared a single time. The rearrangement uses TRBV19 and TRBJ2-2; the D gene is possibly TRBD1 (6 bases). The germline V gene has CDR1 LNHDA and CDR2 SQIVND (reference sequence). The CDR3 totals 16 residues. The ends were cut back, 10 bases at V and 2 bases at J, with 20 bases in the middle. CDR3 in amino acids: CATYPIPGHNTGELFF. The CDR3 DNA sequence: TGTGCCACCTACCCGATTCCGGGACACAACACCGGGGAGCTGTTTTTT. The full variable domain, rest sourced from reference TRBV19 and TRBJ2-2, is DGGITQSPKYLFRKEGQNVTLSCEQNLNHDAMYWYRQDPGQGLRLIYYSQIVNDFQKGDIAEGYSVSREKKESFPLTVTSAQKNPTAFYLCATYPIPGHNTGELFFGEGSRLTVL.

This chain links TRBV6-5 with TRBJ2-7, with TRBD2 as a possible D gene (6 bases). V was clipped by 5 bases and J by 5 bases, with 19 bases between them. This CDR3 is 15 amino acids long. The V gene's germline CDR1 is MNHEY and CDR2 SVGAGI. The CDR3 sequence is CASSPPRGYYHEQYF. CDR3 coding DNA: TGTGCCAGCAGTCCCCCTCGGGGGTACTACCACGAGCAGTACTTC.

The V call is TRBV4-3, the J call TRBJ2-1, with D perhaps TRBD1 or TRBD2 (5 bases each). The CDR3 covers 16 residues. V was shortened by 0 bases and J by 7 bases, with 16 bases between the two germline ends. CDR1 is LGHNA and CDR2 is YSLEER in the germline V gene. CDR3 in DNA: TGCGCCAGCAGCCAAGACGCCGGGGACGCCTGGAATGAGCAGTTCTTC. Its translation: CASSQDAGDAWNEQFF.

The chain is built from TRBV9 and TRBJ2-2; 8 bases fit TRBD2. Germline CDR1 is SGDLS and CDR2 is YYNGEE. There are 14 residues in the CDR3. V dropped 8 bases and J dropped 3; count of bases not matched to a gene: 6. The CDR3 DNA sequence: TGTGCCAGTCGGGGGGGCGTCGACACCGGGGAGCTGTTTTTT. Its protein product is CASRGGVDTGELFF.